These 24 T cell receptor beta chains were sequenced from one sample in a study of control samples from healthy donors and cancer patients. Sequencing was performed with immunoSEQ multiplex PCR; in TCRdb, only in-frame clones are kept and a portion is missing. The sample contains fewer than 200,000 clones, nearly 90% of which appear only once. Sequenced input: blood. Receptor source: a woman between 45 and 60 years old in good health.

The gene calls are TRBV7-2 and TRBJ2-1; TRBD2 is a possible D gene (6 bases). Germline lookup yields CDR1 SGHTA and CDR2 FQGNSA. CDR3 size: 16 residues. With 7 bases removed from V and 5 bases from J, the gap between germline ends came to 21 bases. CDR3 sequence: CASILPELEGNNEQFF. As DNA, the CDR3 is TGTGCCAGCATCCTCCCGGAGTTGGAGGGAAACAATGAGCAGTTCTTC.

The chain combines TRBV6-5 with TRBJ1-2; no definite D call. The CDR3 extends over 13 amino acids. Germline assignment: CDR1 MNHEY and CDR2 SVGAGI. Between the trimmed V and J ends, which lost 5 bases and 6 bases, there was a span of 13 bases. In nucleotides, the CDR3 is TGTGCCAGCAGTCCGTCCCGGGTCCATGGCTACACCTTC. It encodes CASSPSRVHGYTF.

A word on this clone: Mismatch with germline at one junction end may stem from a read error. This chain connects TRBV11-2 to TRBJ2-5, with a tentative D call TRBD2 (5 bases). Per germline, CDR1 SGHAT and CDR2 FQNNGV. The CDR3 has 14 amino acids. CDR3 nucleotide sequence: TGTGCCAGCGGCTTGGGAGCCCGAGAAGAGACCCAGTACTTC. It translates to CASGLGAREETQYF.

The V call is TRBV28, the J call TRBJ1-4, with 7 positions matching TRBD1. The V gene's germline CDR1 is MDHEN and CDR2 SYDVKM. The CDR3 has 14 amino acids. The junction had 6 bases not matched to a gene; V was cut back by 1 base and J by 10 bases. CDR3 nucleotide sequence: TGTGCCAGCAGTTTATACGACAGGGACTTAAAACTGTTTTTT. Protein product: CASSLYDRDLKLFF.

The CDR3 here is CASSSSYGQGSYEQYF. The CDR3 DNA reads TGCGCCAGCAGCTCCAGCTACGGACAGGGGTCCTACGAGCAGTACTTC. The V call is TRBV5-1, the J call TRBJ2-7; TRBD1 aligns across 9 bases. The germline V gene has CDR1 SGHRS and CDR2 YFSETQ. V trimming: 3 bases; J trimming: 1 base; junction bases outside the gene matches: 8. The CDR3 covers 16 residues.

The chain links TRBV7-2 to TRBJ2-2, with a possible D match to TRBD2 (5 bases). The CDR3 loop spans 11 amino acids. Germline assignment: CDR1 SGHTA and CDR2 FQGNSA. V was clipped by 4 bases and J by 10 bases, with 7 bases between them. This CDR3 reads CASSSRVELFF. The CDR3 nucleotides read TGTGCCAGCAGCTCGAGGGTGGAGCTGTTTTTT.

This sequence joins TRBV7-9 and TRBJ1-3; a possible D gene is TRBD1 (6 bases). This CDR3 has 16 residues. Germline CDR1 reads SEHNR; CDR2 reads FQNEAQ (reference sequence). Trimming took 4 bases from V and 0 from J, leaving 13 bases between them. CDR3 sequence: CASSSRGTASGNTIYF. Written as DNA, the CDR3 is TGTGCCAGCAGCTCAAGGGGGACCGCCTCTGGAAACACCATATATTTT.

The CDR3 DNA sequence: TGTGCCGCCACGGGAGGGCGCGGCACAGATACGCAGTATTTT. Translation: CAATGGRGTDTQYF. The chain links TRBV24-1 to TRBJ2-3; TRBD2 agrees at 8 bases. Unmatched junction bases numbered 8, after V lost 12 bases and J lost 1 base. The CDR3 has 14 residues. The germline gives CDR1 KGHDR, CDR2 SFDVKD.

This clone was recorded only once. The rearrangement joins TRBV5-1 to TRBJ2-7; TRBD1 matches at 10 bases. CDR1 and CDR2 from the germline V gene are SGHRS and YFSETQ. Trimming cost V 1 base and J 5 bases; bases outside gene matches: 6. This CDR3 has 15 residues. The CDR3 reads CASSLPGTGVHEQYF. In nucleotides, the CDR3 is TGCGCCAGCAGCTTGCCCGGGACAGGGGTCCACGAGCAGTACTTC. Using reference TRBV5-1 and TRBJ2-7 for the parts outside the CDR3, the full variable domain is KAGVTQTPRYLIKTRGQQVTLSCSPISGHRSVSWYQQTPGQGLQFLFEYFSETQRNKGNFPGRFSGRQFSNSRSEMNVSTLELGDSALYLCASSLPGTGVHEQYFGPGTRLTVT.

V is TRBV11-1 and J is TRBJ1-2; the D gene is possibly TRBD1 (5 bases). Per the germline V gene, CDR1 is SGHAT and CDR2 is FQDESV (reference sequence). V was trimmed by 5 bases and J by 2 bases, leaving 15 bases between them. This CDR3 is built from 15 residues. This chain's CDR3 is CASSPGLTSNYGYTF. DNA of the CDR3: TGTGCCAGCAGCCCGGGACTTACAAGCAACTATGGCTACACCTTC.

The chain couples TRBV3-1 (or the pseudogene TRBV3-2) to TRBJ2-3; the D gene is possibly TRBD2 (7 bases). CDR1 is LGHDT and CDR2 is YNNKEL in the germline V gene (reference sequence). Trimming shortened V by 4 bases and J by 5 bases, and 19 bases separated the two germline ends. The CDR3 runs 16 residues. The CDR3 sequence is CASSLGGAGVLDTQYF. CDR3 in DNA: TGTGCCAGCAGCCTTGGGGGGGCGGGAGTGTTAGATACGCAGTATTTT.

The CDR3 DNA is TGTGCCAGCACCCCTCCTCTCGCCTCAGGGGGCTACGAGCAGTACTTC. Protein sequence: CASTPPLASGGYEQYF. This sequence joins TRBV28 and TRBJ2-7; 7 bases line up with TRBD1. Germline loops: CDR1 MDHEN, CDR2 SYDVKM. V shed 7 bases, J shed 3 bases, and the junction held 15 bases outside the gene matches. The CDR3 is made up of 16 amino acids. The whole variable domain, filled in from reference TRBV28 and TRBJ2-7, reads DVKVTQSSRYLVKRTGEKVFLECVQDMDHENMFWYRQDPGLGLRLIYFSYDVKMKEKGDIPEGYSVSREKKERFSLILESASTNQTSMYLCASTPPLASGGYEQYFGPGTRLTVT.

The genes are TRBV12-3 or TRBV12-4 and TRBJ1-4; D remains ambiguous. The CDR3 is made up of 12 amino acids. The V end was cut by 2 bases, the J end by 4 bases, with 2 bases between. CDR3 in amino acids: CASSLLNEKLFF. CDR3 in DNA: TGTGCCAGCAGTTTACTTAATGAAAAACTGTTTTTT.

J is TRBJ2-3 and V is TRBV9; D gene unclear. This CDR3 has 16 residues. CDR1 is SGDLS and CDR2 is YYNGEE in the germline V gene. Trimming stripped 0 bases from V and 1 base from J, with 12 bases between. CDR3 DNA sequence: TGTGCCAGCAGCGTAGGGATCTTCCCGGGCACAGATACGCAGTATTTT. Encoded protein: CASSVGIFPGTDTQYF.

V is TRBV9 and J is TRBJ1-6; D is unresolved. This CDR3 contains 13 residues. V was cut by 3 bases and J by 7 bases, with 8 bases left in between. Germline CDR1 is SGDLS and CDR2 is YYNGEE. The CDR3 sequence: CASSEGGNSPLHF. DNA for the CDR3: TGTGCCAGCAGCGAGGGCGGGAATTCACCCCTCCACTTT. The full variable domain, in which reference TRBV9 and TRBJ1-6 provide the parts outside the CDR3, is DSGVTQTPKHLITATGQRVTLRCSPRSGDLSVYWYQQSLDQGLQFLIQYYNGEERAKGNILERFSAQQFPDLHSELNLSSLELGDSALYFCASSEGGNSPLHFGNGTRLTVT.

CDR3: CAWSALAGLTGELFF. CDR3 nucleotides: TGTGCCTGGAGTGCCCTAGCGGGGCTCACCGGGGAGCTGTTTTTT. The chain uses TRBV30 and TRBJ2-2; 9 bases fit TRBD2. J was trimmed by 4 bases and V by 1 base; bases with no gene match: 4. This CDR3 has 15 amino acids. Germline V gene data show CDR1 as GTSNPN and CDR2 as SVGIG (reference sequence).

This chain uses TRBV9 with TRBJ1-4; weak D call: TRBD1 (6 bases). This CDR3 is 15 amino acids long. From germline, CDR1 is SGDLS and CDR2 YYNGEE. Trimming cost V 5 bases and J 8 bases, with 19 bases left between them. CDR3 in amino acids: CASSQGGESREKLFF. The CDR3 DNA reads TGTGCCAGCAGTCAAGGGGGGGAAAGTAGAGAAAAACTGTTTTTT.

This sequence joins TRBV23-1 and TRBJ1-3; D gene ambiguous. TRBV23-1 is noted as an ORF with a role that remains uncertain. The CDR3 totals 15 residues. V was pared by 4 bases and J by 0 bases, with 10 bases between. DNA of the CDR3: TGCGCCAGCAGTCTTTGGGCAGCCTCTGGAAACACCATATATTTT. Protein: CASSLWAASGNTIYF.

V and J are TRBV5-6 and TRBJ2-6; D not certain. Between the trimmed V and J ends, which lost 1 base and 4 bases, there was a span of 9 bases. This CDR3 region has 15 residues. Per germline, CDR1 SGHDT and CDR2 YYEEEE. CDR3 loop: CASSLTGPGANVLTF. The CDR3 DNA follows: TGTGCCAGCAGCTTGACCGGCCCCGGGGCCAACGTCCTGACTTTC.

The chain employs TRBV9 and TRBJ2-6; TRBD2 aligns across 13 bases. This CDR3 is built from 19 residues. V lost 2 bases to trimming and J lost 0 bases; unmatched junction nucleotides: 5. CDR1 and CDR2 from the germline V gene are SGDLS and YYNGEE. The CDR3 sequence is CASSVGTSGASSGANVLTF. DNA for the CDR3: TGTGCCAGCAGCGTTGGGACTAGCGGGGCGAGCTCTGGGGCCAACGTCCTGACTTTC. The full variable domain, in which reference TRBV9 and TRBJ2-6 provide the parts outside the CDR3, is DSGVTQTPKHLITATGQRVTLRCSPRSGDLSVYWYQQSLDQGLQFLIQYYNGEERAKGNILERFSAQQFPDLHSELNLSSLELGDSALYFCASSVGTSGASSGANVLTFGAGSRLTVL.

This chain uses TRBV5-6 with TRBJ1-2; a possible D gene is TRBD1 (5 bases). Trimming removed 1 base from V and 6 bases from J, with 16 bases in between. In germline, CDR1 is SGHDT, CDR2 YYEEEE. The CDR3 length is 15 residues. The DNA for the CDR3 is TGTGCCAGCAGCTTGTATGGGGGAAAGGTGAATGGCTACACCTTC. Its protein product is CASSLYGGKVNGYTF.

CDR3 protein: CASIPRVEDGYTF. The DNA of the CDR3 is TGTGCCAGCATACCTCGGGTCGAGGATGGCTACACCTTC. The J gene is TRBJ1-2, the V gene TRBV28; D gene uncertain. Germline CDR1 and CDR2: MDHEN and SYDVKM. The CDR3 contains 13 residues. V was trimmed by 7 bases and J by 6 bases, leaving 15 bases between them.

The V call is TRBV19, the J call TRBJ2-7, with D possibly being TRBD1 or TRBD2 (5 bases each). There are 13 residues in the CDR3. CDR1 and CDR2 from the germline V gene are LNHDA and SQIVND (reference sequence). V was cut by 6 bases and J by 3 bases, with 12 bases left in between. The CDR3 is CASRRGVLYEQYF. As DNA, the CDR3 is TGTGCCAGTAGGCGAGGGGTTCTCTACGAGCAGTACTTC.

The CDR3 DNA sequence: TGCGCCAGCAGCATGACAGGGGAAGCCTACAATGAGCAGTTCTTC. It yields the protein CASSMTGEAYNEQFF. The chain carries TRBV5-1 and TRBJ2-1, with 8 bases aligning to TRBD1. The germline V gene has CDR1 SGHRS and CDR2 YFSETQ. Trimming cost V 4 bases and J 2 bases; bases outside gene matches: 5. The CDR3 consists of 15 residues.